This T cell receptor beta chain is drawn from a study of shared clonotypes between healthy human individuals. The CDR3 extends over 14 amino acids. The germline gives CDR1 GTSNPN, CDR2 SVGIG (reference sequence). V gave up 3 bases and J gave up 5 bases, with 15 bases separating them. Every subset had its genomic DNA shared out evenly among several immunoSEQ plates. The assay was immunoSEQ multiplex PCR, and TCRdb's table has in-frame clones only and misses some. Here the sample spans hundreds of thousands of clones, about three quarters being singletons. Investigators divided CD4+ cells into CD45RA+ naive and CD45RA-negative memory subsets.

The rearrangement links TRBV30 to TRBJ2-3; D is possibly TRBD2 (6 bases). The sequence was obtained from a woman aged 25 to 39 in good health. The source material was memory CD4+ T cells sorted from blood. Indicated subset: CD45RA-negative fraction. The CDR3, as DNA: TGTGCCTGGAGCTTTGGGGGAGGTGTAGATACGCAGTATTTT. Its protein product is CAWSFGGGVDTQYF.